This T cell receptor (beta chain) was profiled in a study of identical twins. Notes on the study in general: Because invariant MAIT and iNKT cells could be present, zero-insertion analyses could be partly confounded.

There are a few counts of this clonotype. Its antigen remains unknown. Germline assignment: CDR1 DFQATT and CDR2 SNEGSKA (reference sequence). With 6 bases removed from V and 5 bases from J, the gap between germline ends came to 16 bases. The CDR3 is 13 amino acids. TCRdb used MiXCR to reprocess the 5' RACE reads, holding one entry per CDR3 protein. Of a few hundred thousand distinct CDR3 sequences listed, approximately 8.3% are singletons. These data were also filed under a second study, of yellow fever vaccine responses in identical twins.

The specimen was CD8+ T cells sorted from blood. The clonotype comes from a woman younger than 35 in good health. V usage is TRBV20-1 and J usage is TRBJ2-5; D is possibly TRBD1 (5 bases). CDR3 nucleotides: TGCAGTGCGAGAAGTCTAGGGGCGGAGACCCAGTACTTC. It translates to CSARSLGAETQYF.